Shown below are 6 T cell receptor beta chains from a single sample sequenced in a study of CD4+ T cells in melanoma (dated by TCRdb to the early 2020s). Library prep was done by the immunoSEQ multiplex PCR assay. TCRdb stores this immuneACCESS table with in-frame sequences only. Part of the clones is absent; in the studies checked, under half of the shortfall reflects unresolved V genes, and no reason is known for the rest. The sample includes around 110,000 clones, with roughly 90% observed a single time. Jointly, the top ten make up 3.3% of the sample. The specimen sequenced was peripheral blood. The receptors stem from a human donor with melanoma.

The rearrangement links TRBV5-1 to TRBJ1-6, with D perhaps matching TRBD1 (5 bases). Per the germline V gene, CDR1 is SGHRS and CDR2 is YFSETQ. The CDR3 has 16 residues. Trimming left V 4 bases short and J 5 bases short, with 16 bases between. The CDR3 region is CASSLVGVQDNSPLHF. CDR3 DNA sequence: TGCGCCAGCAGCCTAGTGGGGGTCCAGGATAATTCACCCCTCCACTTT. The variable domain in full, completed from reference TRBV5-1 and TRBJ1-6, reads KAGVTQTPRYLIKTRGQQVTLSCSPISGHRSVSWYQQTPGQGLQFLFEYFSETQRNKGNFPGRFSGRQFSNSRSEMNVSTLELGDSALYLCASSLVGVQDNSPLHFGNGTRLTVT.

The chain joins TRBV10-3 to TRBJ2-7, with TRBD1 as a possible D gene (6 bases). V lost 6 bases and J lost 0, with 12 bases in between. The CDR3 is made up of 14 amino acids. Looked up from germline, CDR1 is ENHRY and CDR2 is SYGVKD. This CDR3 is CAIRSGASSYEQYF. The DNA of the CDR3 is TGTGCCATCAGGTCAGGGGCCAGCTCCTACGAGCAGTACTTC.

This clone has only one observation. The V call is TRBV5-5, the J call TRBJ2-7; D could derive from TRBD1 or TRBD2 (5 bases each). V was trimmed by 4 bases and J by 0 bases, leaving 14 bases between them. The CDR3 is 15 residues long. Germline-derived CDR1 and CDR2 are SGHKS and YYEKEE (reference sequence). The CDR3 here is CASSPREGSSYEQYF. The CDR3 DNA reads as TGTGCCAGCAGCCCGAGAGAGGGGAGCTCCTACGAGCAGTACTTC.

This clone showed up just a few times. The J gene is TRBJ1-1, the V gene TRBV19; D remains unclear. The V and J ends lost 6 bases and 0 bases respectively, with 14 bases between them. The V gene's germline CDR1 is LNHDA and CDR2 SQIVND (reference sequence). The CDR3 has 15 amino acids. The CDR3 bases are TGTGCCAGTAGACGTCCCGCCGACATGAACACTGAAGCTTTCTTT. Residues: CASRRPADMNTEAFF.

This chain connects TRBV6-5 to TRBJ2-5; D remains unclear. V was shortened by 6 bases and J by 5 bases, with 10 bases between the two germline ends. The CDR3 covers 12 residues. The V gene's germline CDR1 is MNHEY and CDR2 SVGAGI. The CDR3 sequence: CASSSRVETQYF. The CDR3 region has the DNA TGTGCCAGCAGCAGCCGTGTCGAGACCCAGTACTTC.

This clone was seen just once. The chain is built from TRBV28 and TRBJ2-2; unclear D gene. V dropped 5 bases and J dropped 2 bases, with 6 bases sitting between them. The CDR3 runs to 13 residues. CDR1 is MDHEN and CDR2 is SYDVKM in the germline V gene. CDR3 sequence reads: CASSGSNTGELFF. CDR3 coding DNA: TGTGCCAGCAGTGGATCCAACACCGGGGAGCTGTTTTTT.